The rows below give T cell receptor beta chains drawn from one sample of a study of radiotherapy plus CTLA-4 blockade in lung cancer. Some clones are missing from TCRdb's copy, which holds only in-frame ones; the method was immunoSEQ multiplex PCR. The data contain some 98,000 clones, 75% to 85% of them singletons. The sample was peripheral blood, taken from a patient treated with radiotherapy plus ipilimumab. The source is a human donor with non-small cell lung cancer who had a partial response to radiotherapy plus ipilimumab. The CDR3 runs from the conserved cysteine through the conserved F or W. The order of the fields is D gene, clone size, V gene, J gene, CDR3 protein, CDR3 DNA. The D gene is left open where the match is weak. Clone sizes are given selectively: once, few, many, or a class where the clone is expanded.

D: NA
size: NA
V: TRBV9
J: TRBJ1-5
CDR3: CASSVSGGPQPQHF
DNA: TGTGCCAGCAGCGTATCCGGCGGCCCACAGCCCCAGCATTTT

D: TRBD1
size: NA
V: TRBV28
J: TRBJ1-2
CDR3: CASRGTGAWGYTF
DNA: TGTGCCAGCAGGGGGACAGGGGCTTGGGGCTACACCTTC

D: NA
size: NA
V: TRBV2
J: TRBJ1-4
CDR3: CASTGFVSEKLFF
DNA: TGTGCCAGTACAGGTTTTGTTAGTGAAAAACTGTTTTTT

D: TRBD1
size: once
V: TRBV5-4
J: TRBJ2-2
CDR3: CASSLAGAGGAGGELFF
DNA: TGTGCCAGCAGCTTGGCCGGGGCAGGGGGCGCCGGCGGGGAGCTGTTTTTT

D: TRBD1
size: NA
V: TRBV27
J: TRBJ2-1
CDR3: CARWGQFSYNEQFF
DNA: TGTGCCAGATGGGGACAGTTCTCCTACAATGAGCAGTTCTTC

D: NA
size: NA
V: TRBV19
J: TRBJ2-1
CDR3: CASSMFFGLNEQFF
DNA: TGTGCCAGTAGTATGTTCTTCGGGTTAAATGAGCAGTTCTTC

D: NA
size: NA
V: TRBV30
J: TRBJ1-1
CDR3: CAWSRGGLNTEAFF
DNA: TGTGCCTGGAGTCGGGGGGGCTTAAACACTGAAGCTTTCTTT

D: NA
size: NA
V: TRBV5-1
J: TRBJ2-2
CDR3: CASSPEAGTGELFF
DNA: TGCGCCAGCAGCCCGGAGGCCGGCACCGGGGAGCTGTTTTTT

D: NA
size: NA
V: TRBV4-1
J: TRBJ1-3
CDR3: CASSRQGVSGNTIYF
DNA: TGCGCCAGCAGCCGACAAGGCGTCTCTGGAAACACCATATATTTT

D: NA
size: NA
V: TRBV9
J: TRBJ1-3
CDR3: CASSSTGGSRGNTIYF
DNA: TGTGCCAGCAGCTCCACTGGGGGCTCCCGTGGAAACACCATATATTTT

D: TRBD1
size: NA
V: TRBV27
J: TRBJ1-2
CDR3: CATWTGGGYGYTF
DNA: TGTGCCACGTGGACAGGGGGCGGCTATGGCTACACCTTC

D: TRBD1
size: NA
V: TRBV7-6
J: TRBJ1-2
CDR3: CASGQGDGYTF
DNA: TGTGCCAGCGGACAGGGGGATGGCTACACCTTC

D: NA
size: NA
V: TRBV28
J: TRBJ1-1
CDR3: CASRPFRGWNTEAFF
DNA: TGTGCCAGCAGACCTTTCAGGGGATGGAACACTGAAGCTTTCTTT

D: TRBD1
size: NA
V: TRBV28
J: TRBJ1-5
CDR3: CASTTINRGEPQHF
DNA: TGTGCCAGCACAACTATCAACAGGGGTGAGCCCCAGCATTTT

D: NA
size: once
V: TRBV27
J: TRBJ1-2
CDR3: CASSLERGYGYTF
DNA: TGTGCCAGCAGTTTGGAAAGGGGCTATGGCTACACCTTC

D: TRBD2
size: NA
V: TRBV11-2
J: TRBJ2-2
CDR3: CASSKGLAANTGELFF
DNA: TGTGCCAGCAGCAAAGGACTAGCGGCGAACACCGGGGAGCTGTTTTTT

D: NA
size: once
V: TRBV28
J: TRBJ2-1
CDR3: CASSSQTLALHEQFF
DNA: TGTGCCAGCAGTTCCCAAACCCTAGCGTTGCATGAGCAGTTCTTC

D: NA
size: once
V: TRBV14
J: TRBJ1-2
CDR3: CASSQDDGWALYGYTF
DNA: TGTGCCAGCAGCCAAGATGACGGCTGGGCCCTTTATGGCTACACCTTC

D: NA
size: NA
V: TRBV5-6
J: TRBJ2-7
CDR3: CASSFKDRFEQYF
DNA: TGTGCCAGCAGCTTTAAGGACAGATTCGAGCAGTACTTC

D: NA
size: few
V: TRBV7-2
J: TRBJ1-2
CDR3: CASSQYMGLGYTF
DNA: TGTGCCAGCAGCCAATACATGGGGCTAGGCTACACCTTC

D: NA
size: once
V: TRBV19
J: TRBJ1-6
CDR3: CASKAGWNSPLHF
DNA: TGTGCCAGTAAGGCGGGGTGGAATTCACCCCTCCACTTT

D: NA
size: NA
V: TRBV5-1
J: TRBJ1-4
CDR3: CASSLGLGREEKLFF
DNA: TGCGCCAGCAGCTTGGGACTTGGCCGCGAAGAAAAACTGTTTTTT

D: NA
size: NA
V: TRBV6-5
J: TRBJ2-1
CDR3: CASSLRDPSYNEQFF
DNA: TGTGCCAGCAGCTTGCGGGACCCCTCCTACAATGAGCAGTTCTTC

D: TRBD1
size: NA
V: TRBV9
J: TRBJ2-1
CDR3: CASSVGVGQGSYNEQFF
DNA: TGTGCCAGCAGCGTAGGGGTGGGACAGGGGTCCTACAATGAGCAGTTCTTC

D: TRBD2
size: NA
V: TRBV19
J: TRBJ2-2
CDR3: CASKGVLAGYGTGELFF
DNA: TGTGCCTCCAAAGGTGTTCTAGCGGGATACGGCACCGGGGAGCTGTTTTTT

D: NA
size: NA
V: TRBV6-1
J: TRBJ2-7
CDR3: CASSESGYEQYF
DNA: TGTGCCAGCAGTGAATCAGGGTACGAGCAGTACTTC

D: NA
size: NA
V: TRBV9
J: TRBJ1-3
CDR3: CASSVARDTSGNTIYF
DNA: TGTGCCAGCAGCGTAGCTCGGGACACTTCTGGAAACACCATATATTTT

D: TRBD2
size: NA
V: TRBV7-3
J: TRBJ2-1
CDR3: CASSPSGSNVMWQFF
DNA: TGTGCCAGCAGCCCTAGCGGGAGTAATGTCATGTGGCAGTTCTTC

D: TRBD1
size: NA
V: TRBV7-2
J: TRBJ2-3
CDR3: CASSEKITGGTSTDTQYF
DNA: TGTGCCAGCAGCGAAAAGATAACAGGGGGCACGAGCACAGATACGCAGTATTTT

D: NA
size: NA
V: TRBV4-1
J: TRBJ1-5
CDR3: CASSDTGQRNQPQHF
DNA: TGCGCCAGCAGCGATACTGGACAGAGGAATCAGCCCCAGCATTTT

D: NA
size: NA
V: TRBV29-1
J: TRBJ2-6
CDR3: CSVEEGGSGANVLTF
DNA: TGCAGCGTTGAAGAGGGGGGATCTGGGGCCAACGTCCTGACTTTC

D: TRBD1
size: NA
V: TRBV28
J: TRBJ1-2
CDR3: CASRRQGYGYTF
DNA: TGTGCCAGCAGGAGACAGGGATATGGCTACACCTTC

D: NA
size: NA
V: TRBV7-3
J: TRBJ2-4
CDR3: CASSPGTRLAKNIQYF
DNA: TGTGCCAGCAGCCCCGGGACACGACTAGCCAAAAACATTCAGTACTTC

D: TRBD1
size: NA
V: TRBV19
J: TRBJ1-2
CDR3: CASSMGQGNYGYTF
DNA: TGTGCCAGTAGTATGGGACAGGGAAACTATGGCTACACCTTC

D: NA
size: few
V: TRBV30
J: TRBJ1-2
CDR3: CAWSPQAGYGYTF
DNA: TGTGCCTGGAGTCCCCAAGCCGGCTATGGCTACACCTTC

D: TRBD1
size: NA
V: TRBV6-5
J: TRBJ2-1
CDR3: CASSRTGSSYNEQFF
DNA: TGTGCCAGCAGTCGGACAGGGAGCTCCTACAATGAGCAGTTCTTC

D: NA
size: NA
V: TRBV7-2
J: TRBJ2-7
CDR3: CASSLGGLSEQYF
DNA: TGTGCCAGCAGCTTAGGGGGCCTCAGCGAACAGTACTTC

D: NA
size: NA
V: TRBV10-2
J: TRBJ1-2
CDR3: CASSVGTRGYTF
DNA: TGCGCCAGCAGTGTTGGGACTCGAGGATACACCTTC